What follows are 18 T cell receptor beta chains derived from one specimen sequenced in a study of blood T cell repertoires in COVID-19. The protocol was immunoSEQ multiplex PCR, while the TCRdb copy is restricted to in-frame clones and leaves out a portion. The repertoire has a few hundred thousand clones, 70% to 90% of them found once; the top ten carry approximately 5.2%. The sequencing input was PBMCs or T cells enriched from blood (not recorded which). The receptors were gathered from a young woman who had recovered from COVID-19.

As DNA, the CDR3 is TGTGCCAGCAGTGATCCGGGGAGGGGGACTGAAGCTTTCTTT. This sequence encodes CASSDPGRGTEAFF. The chain carries TRBV25-1 and TRBJ1-1; D may be TRBD1 (6 bases). The CDR3 runs to 14 residues. V was shortened by 3 bases and J by 5 bases, with 13 bases between the two germline ends. Germline-derived CDR1 and CDR2 are MGHDK and SYGVNS. The complete variable domain, with remaining parts taken from reference TRBV25-1 and TRBJ1-1, reads EADIYQTPRYLVIGTGKKITLECSQTMGHDKMYWYQQDPGMELHLIHYSYGVNSTEKGDLSSESTVSRIRTEHFPLTLESARPSHTSQYLCASSDPGRGTEAFFGQGTRLTVV.

CDR3 sequence reads: CASSRDRGGLDTQYF. In DNA, the CDR3 is TGCGCCAGCAGCAGGGACAGGGGTGGTTTGGATACGCAGTATTTT. This chain uses TRBV5-1 with TRBJ2-3; 10 nucleotides line up with TRBD1. V dropped 4 bases and J dropped 6; count of bases not matched to a gene: 8. The CDR3 is 15 amino acids. Germline loops: CDR1 SGHRS, CDR2 YFSETQ.

V gene TRBV5-6 combines with J gene TRBJ1-4; D remains ambiguous. The CDR3 runs 15 residues. The V and J ends lost 0 bases and 7 bases respectively, with 13 bases between them. CDR1 and CDR2 from the germline V gene are SGHDT and YYEEEE. The CDR3 loop reads CASSLVGRPGEKLFF. The CDR3 DNA is TGTGCCAGCAGCTTGGTTGGAAGACCGGGTGAAAAACTGTTTTTT.

The chain has TRBV7-2 and TRBJ1-5, with D unresolved. V dropped 3 bases and J dropped 5 bases, with 2 bases sitting between them. CDR1 SGHTA and CDR2 FQGNSA come from the germline V gene. The CDR3 loop spans 11 amino acids. The CDR3 DNA sequence: TGTGCCAGCAGCTTCTATCAGCCCCAGCATTTT. Protein product: CASSFYQPQHF.

The rearrangement uses TRBV11-2 and TRBJ1-5, with TRBD1 matching 9 bases. Germline trimming cut 3 bases from V and 7 bases from J; bases unmatched to any gene: 10. CDR1 is SGHAT, CDR2 FQNNGV, per germline. The CDR3 has 16 residues. CDR3 in amino acids: CASSLGQGRPGQPQHF. The CDR3 DNA is TGTGCCAGCAGCTTGGGACAGGGAAGGCCCGGGCAGCCCCAGCATTTT.

V is TRBV5-1 and J is TRBJ1-2; 7 bases map to TRBD1. Unmatched junction bases numbered 12, after V lost 5 bases and J lost 8 bases. The CDR3 loop spans 14 amino acids. Germline assignment: CDR1 SGHRS and CDR2 YFSETQ. CDR3 protein: CASSSGGQLNGYTF. CDR3 in DNA: TGCGCCAGCAGTTCAGGGGGACAGCTAAACGGCTACACCTTC.

This clone was recorded a few times. The rearrangement uses TRBV9 and TRBJ1-1; D is undetermined. CDR3 length: 16 residues. In germline, CDR1 is SGDLS, CDR2 YYNGEE. Trimming removed 4 bases from V and 0 bases from J, with 16 bases in between. DNA of the CDR3: TGTGCCAGCAGCCAAGCCCCAATTCGGGTGAACACTGAAGCTTTCTTT. It translates to CASSQAPIRVNTEAFF.

The chain recombines TRBV28 with TRBJ1-1; D is perhaps TRBD1 (5 bases). The CDR3 length is 16 residues. Germline V gives CDR1 MDHEN, CDR2 SYDVKM. Deletions cut 5 bases from V and 2 bases from J, with 18 bases between. CDR3 DNA sequence: TGTGCCAGCAGTCCAACGGGACTAAACTTTAACACTGAAGCTTTCTTT. Amino acid sequence: CASSPTGLNFNTEAFF.

The CDR3, as DNA: TGTGCCAGCAGTAGGGGGAGCTCCTATAATTCACCCCTCCACTTT. Encoded protein: CASSRGSSYNSPLHF. The chain has TRBV27 and TRBJ1-6; tentative D call: TRBD1 (6 bases). This CDR3 comprises 15 residues. Germline V CDR1 and CDR2: MNHEY, SMNVEV (reference sequence). The germline V and J ends were trimmed by 5 bases and 0 bases, with 8 bases remaining between them.

The chain combines TRBV24-1 with TRBJ1-4; a weak D match, TRBD1 (6 bases). V was trimmed by 9 bases and J by 7 bases, leaving 20 bases between them. Germline values: CDR1 KGHDR, CDR2 SFDVKD. There are 15 residues in the CDR3. CDR3 nucleotide sequence: TGTGCCACCCAGAACTACAGGGAATCGCCTGAAAAACTGTTTTTT. Its protein is CATQNYRESPEKLFF.

V and J are TRBV30 and TRBJ1-5; perhaps TRBD1 as D (5 bases). With 0 bases removed from V and 4 bases from J, the gap between germline ends came to 10 bases. The germline gives CDR1 GTSNPN, CDR2 SVGIG (reference sequence). The CDR3 has 14 residues. CDR3 coding DNA: TGTGCCTGGAGTGTACAGGCCGCTAATCAGCCCCAGCATTTT. Translation gives CAWSVQAANQPQHF. Full variable domain (missing parts from reference TRBV30 and TRBJ1-5): SQTIHQWPATLVQPVGSPLSLECTVEGTSNPNLYWYRQAAGRGLQLLFYSVGIGQISSEVPQNLSASRPQDRQFILSSKKLLLSDSGFYLCAWSVQAANQPQHFGDGTRLSIL.

This chain connects TRBV7-2 to TRBJ2-1; D tentatively reads TRBD1 or TRBD2 (7 bases each). The V and J ends lost 4 bases and 4 bases respectively, with 14 bases between them. This CDR3 spans 15 amino acids. The V gene's germline CDR1 is SGHTA and CDR2 FQGNSA. The CDR3 sequence: CASSSAGGVYNEQFF. For the CDR3, the DNA is TGTGCCAGCAGCTCAGCAGGGGGGGTTTACAATGAGCAGTTCTTC.

The chain's CDR3 is CASSYSKGKVEQFF. The CDR3 DNA sequence: TGTGCCAGCAGTTACTCGAAGGGGAAGGTTGAGCAGTTCTTC. V is TRBV6-5 and J is TRBJ2-1, with a tentative D call TRBD1 (5 bases). V lost 0 bases to trimming and J lost 9 bases, with 12 bases between them. There are 14 residues in the CDR3. CDR1 MNHEY and CDR2 SVGAGI come from the germline V gene.

This clone came up once. The V gene is TRBV30, the J gene TRBJ1-2; tentative D call: TRBD1 (6 bases). The CDR3 contains 13 residues. V shed 3 bases and J shed 7 bases, with 15 bases lying between them. The germline V gene encodes CDR1 GTSNPN and CDR2 SVGIG (reference sequence). The CDR3 region is CAWRAQGPAGYTF. The CDR3 coding sequence is TGTGCCTGGAGGGCACAGGGACCGGCTGGCTACACCTTC. Using reference TRBV30 and TRBJ1-2 for the parts outside the CDR3, the full variable domain is SQTIHQWPATLVQPVGSPLSLECTVEGTSNPNLYWYRQAAGRGLQLLFYSVGIGQISSEVPQNLSASRPQDRQFILSSKKLLLSDSGFYLCAWRAQGPAGYTFGSGTRLTVV.

The chain couples TRBV18 to TRBJ1-1; D gene ambiguous. Germline values: CDR1 KGHSH, CDR2 LQKENI. Trimming stripped 6 bases from V and 0 bases from J, with 8 bases between. The CDR3 spans 13 residues. The CDR3 DNA is TGTGCCAGCTCGGCCGGGGTGAACACTGAAGCTTTCTTT. Its protein is CASSAGVNTEAFF.

The chain combines TRBV6-5 with TRBJ1-2; possible D gene TRBD1, 5 bases. This CDR3 spans 13 amino acids. Germline V CDR1 and CDR2: MNHEY, SVGAGI. The V end was cut by 2 bases, the J end by 4 bases, with 8 bases between. The CDR3 is CASSYGAVYGYTF. Here the CDR3 DNA reads TGTGCCAGCAGTTACGGGGCGGTCTATGGCTACACCTTC.

The V call is TRBV19, the J call TRBJ1-1; TRBD1 is a possible D gene (6 bases). CDR3 length equals 13 residues. Germline assignment: CDR1 LNHDA and CDR2 SQIVND (reference sequence). The V gene lost 4 bases and the J gene lost 4 bases, with 10 bases spanning the gap. CDR3 DNA sequence: TGTGCCAGTAGTACGTCGACAGGCACTGAAGCTTTCTTT. Amino acid sequence: CASSTSTGTEAFF.

The chain couples TRBV28 to TRBJ2-7; D perhaps matches TRBD1 (5 bases). V was pared by 6 bases and J by 2 bases, with 11 bases between. Germline V gene data show CDR1 as MDHEN and CDR2 as SYDVKM. This CDR3 comprises 13 residues. CDR3 coding DNA: TGTGCCAGCAGATCCACAGGCACCTACGAGCAGTACTTC. It is translated as CASRSTGTYEQYF.